The rows below give T cell receptor beta chains drawn from one sample of a study of T cells in Graves' hyperthyroidism and ophthalmopathy. One entry per CDR3 protein results from TCRdb running MiXCR on the multiplex PCR reads. Among 350,000 or so distinct CDR3 sequences listed, roughly 18% were seen once. The sample comprised blood. Source of these receptors: a woman in her 40s with Graves' ophthalmopathy. Both conserved end residues are trimmed from each CDR3. Fields, in order: V gene, CDR3 length, CDR3 protein.

V gene: TRBV28; CDR3 length: 13; CDR3 protein: ASSSGGGIGNTIY
V gene: TRBV28; CDR3 length: 11; CDR3 protein: ASSANDRVGYT
V gene: TRBV11-1; CDR3 length: 14; CDR3 protein: ASSLDAGGRADTQY
V gene: TRBV12-3/TRBV12-4; CDR3 length: 13; CDR3 protein: ASSLAQGYAYEQY
V gene: TRBV4-1; CDR3 length: 14; CDR3 protein: ASSQDDRGGNTEAF
V gene: TRBV20-1; CDR3 length: 15; CDR3 protein: SARDKLGQSMNTEAF
V gene: TRBV6-2/TRBV6-3; CDR3 length: 17; CDR3 protein: ASSATGLAGDVGTYEQY
V gene: TRBV12-3/TRBV12-4; CDR3 length: 11; CDR3 protein: ASGQGVVYEQY
V gene: TRBV28; CDR3 length: 13; CDR3 protein: ASSLLGTSGYEQY
V gene: TRBV6-1; CDR3 length: 11; CDR3 protein: ASTGTSLAEQY
V gene: TRBV28; CDR3 length: 13; CDR3 protein: ASRKGTGRQETQY
V gene: TRBV24-1; CDR3 length: 15; CDR3 protein: ATANIGPFRQGQPQH
V gene: TRBV6-5; CDR3 length: 11; CDR3 protein: ASSRLVGYEQY
V gene: TRBV20-1; CDR3 length: 13; CDR3 protein: SATTRLIAKNIQY
V gene: TRBV29-1; CDR3 length: 11; CDR3 protein: SVEEGWNTEAF
V gene: TRBV19; CDR3 length: 15; CDR3 protein: ASTPGQGPRGANVLT
V gene: TRBV2; CDR3 length: 12; CDR3 protein: ASSITPGGTEAF
V gene: TRBV5-1; CDR3 length: 16; CDR3 protein: ASSSTPGQRTNGGGYT
V gene: TRBV7-8; CDR3 length: 13; CDR3 protein: ASSLQTGGYETQY
V gene: TRBV6-1; CDR3 length: 13; CDR3 protein: ASSVQAGGYYEQY
V gene: TRBV3-1; CDR3 length: 13; CDR3 protein: ASSQDHRPSAEAF
V gene: TRBV28; CDR3 length: 15; CDR3 protein: ASSLFTGNSGANVLT
V gene: TRBV28; CDR3 length: 12; CDR3 protein: ASSTQGIAYEQY
V gene: TRBV29-1; CDR3 length: 11; CDR3 protein: SVTGTEAYEQY
V gene: TRBV5-1; CDR3 length: 12; CDR3 protein: ASSSGQSGNTIY
V gene: TRBV9; CDR3 length: 14; CDR3 protein: ASSVAPGQLTGELF
V gene: TRBV19; CDR3 length: 14; CDR3 protein: ASSIRVGESNQPQH
V gene: TRBV19; CDR3 length: 12; CDR3 protein: ASSRRKNTGELF
V gene: TRBV28; CDR3 length: 13; CDR3 protein: ASSSPGQVYNEQF
V gene: TRBV24-1; CDR3 length: 11; CDR3 protein: ATRTFDTGELS
V gene: TRBV3-1; CDR3 length: 11; CDR3 protein: ASSQDHLAGAF
V gene: TRBV12-3/TRBV12-4; CDR3 length: 13; CDR3 protein: ASSLALQGAQLQH
V gene: TRBV30; CDR3 length: 11; CDR3 protein: AWSKAAQETQY
V gene: TRBV10-3; CDR3 length: 12; CDR3 protein: AISESMGATLAF
V gene: TRBV11-1; CDR3 length: 14; CDR3 protein: ASSSGEGGKSYEQY
V gene: TRBV28; CDR3 length: 11; CDR3 protein: ASSGTPKETQY
V gene: TRBV29-1; CDR3 length: 10; CDR3 protein: SVEVRGDIQY
V gene: TRBV6-5; CDR3 length: 14; CDR3 protein: ASSYEARTPRFEQY
V gene: TRBV4-1; CDR3 length: 14; CDR3 protein: ASSQGERASSYEQY
V gene: TRBV12-3/TRBV12-4; CDR3 length: 11; CDR3 protein: ASSWRDGETQY
V gene: TRBV20-1; CDR3 length: 13; CDR3 protein: SARDLRANTGELF
V gene: TRBV7-8; CDR3 length: 15; CDR3 protein: ASSLDRGLLNTGELF
V gene: TRBV5-1; CDR3 length: 13; CDR3 protein: ASSSTGIYNSPLH
V gene: TRBV28; CDR3 length: 15; CDR3 protein: ASRAAVDRGLTYEQY
V gene: TRBV12-3/TRBV12-4; CDR3 length: 12; CDR3 protein: ASSFGAANTEAF
V gene: TRBV7-8; CDR3 length: 14; CDR3 protein: ASIPGTGYSGAGAF
V gene: TRBV20-1; CDR3 length: 13; CDR3 protein: SAIVRPLHQETQY
V gene: TRBV4-1; CDR3 length: 15; CDR3 protein: ASSQDPGAGEGDTIY
V gene: TRBV9; CDR3 length: 13; CDR3 protein: ASSVGLIGSYEQY
V gene: TRBV6-5; CDR3 length: 11; CDR3 protein: ASSSGVWETQY
V gene: TRBV3-1; CDR3 length: 14; CDR3 protein: ASSNELGGIGYEQY
V gene: TRBV11-2; CDR3 length: 10; CDR3 protein: ASSRIIYEQY
V gene: TRBV5-1; CDR3 length: 13; CDR3 protein: ASSLSVRGINEQY
V gene: TRBV7-3; CDR3 length: 17; CDR3 protein: ASSLRSGTSGRAYYEQY
V gene: TRBV25-1; CDR3 length: 13; CDR3 protein: ASSDTGLGKNIQY
V gene: TRBV2; CDR3 length: 12; CDR3 protein: ASSESVPPYEQY
V gene: TRBV6-1; CDR3 length: 9; CDR3 protein: ATASNTEAF
V gene: TRBV28; CDR3 length: 12; CDR3 protein: ASRGTVANYGYT
V gene: TRBV6-1; CDR3 length: 10; CDR3 protein: ASSEAPGGPY